The source of this T cell receptor beta chain is a study of control samples from healthy donors and cancer patients. CDR3 length: 15 residues. CDR1 is LGHNA and CDR2 is YSLEER in the germline V gene. V was shortened by 1 base and J by 5 bases, with 14 bases between the two germline ends. Assay used: immunoSEQ multiplex PCR; TCRdb lists only in-frame clones, some missing. Among over 45,000 clones listed, more than 70% were seen once. The receptor's source is a man in his forties with colorectal cancer. Sequenced input: PBMCs. The rearrangement joins TRBV4-3 to TRBJ2-5; possible D gene TRBD2, 6 bases. CDR3 coding DNA: TGCGCCAGCAGCCAAGCTGGAGGGCTTGGTGAGACCCAGTACTTC. It yields the protein CASSQAGGLGETQYF.